By proportion, the clone carrying this T cell receptor (beta chain) is medium-sized. Its specificity is unknown. From the germline J gene comes the end of the CDR3, since the read stops 3 residues before it. The repertoire was sequenced with immunoSEQ multiplex PCR; TCRdb's copy has only in-frame clones and lacks some. The sample has fewer than 8,000 clones, none seen only once. The CDR3 loop spans 13 amino acids. Germline CDR1 and CDR2: SGHRS and YFSETQ. Both groups were predominantly of Caucasian heritage. All CVID subjects were on immunoglobulin replacement for at least one year. CVID subjects were neither ill nor on immunomodulatory or immunosuppressive medication at sampling. The data were taken from a study of T cell clonality in common variable immunodeficiency. General observations from the study: Reportedly, TCR beta sequences from common variable immunodeficiency showed fewer deletions and N-nucleotide insertions.

The V call is TRBV5-1, the J call TRBJ1-1; a possible D gene is TRBD1 (5 bases). The sequence derives from a human donor with common variable immunodeficiency. Sequences were obtained from peripheral blood mononuclear cells. The CDR3 sequence is CASHPKPRESAFF. The sequenced CDR3 bases are TGCGCCAGCCATCCCAAACCCAGGGAATCG.